A single sample gave rise to the 8 T cell receptor beta chains below, sequenced in a study of blood T cell repertoires in COVID-19. The data were produced by immunoSEQ multiplex PCR, yet TCRdb's version contains in-frame clones alone and is incomplete. The table records about 300,000 clones, around 92% of them present only once. The sequenced sample consisted of peripheral blood. These receptors were taken from a woman in her thirties with COVID-19, enrolled during active disease.

The chain employs TRBV28 and TRBJ2-7, with 8 bases aligning to TRBD1. Germline V gene lookup returns CDR1 MDHEN and CDR2 SYDVKM. V dropped 5 bases and J dropped 2; count of bases not matched to a gene: 8. CDR3 length equals 15 residues. The CDR3 reads CASSDRGLTTYEQYV. In nucleotides, the CDR3 is TGTGCCAGCAGTGACAGGGGACTCACTACCTACGAGCAGTACGTC.

V is TRBV7-9 and J is TRBJ1-1; a possible D gene is TRBD1 (6 bases). Germline V lookup: CDR1 SEHNR, CDR2 FQNEAQ (reference sequence). CDR3 length: 13 amino acids. V was clipped by 3 bases and J by 6 bases, with 11 bases between them. The CDR3 here is CASSFGSGAEAFF. The CDR3 DNA sequence: TGTGCCAGCAGCTTCGGGTCAGGGGCTGAAGCTTTCTTT.

This chain links TRBV3-1 (or the pseudogene TRBV3-2) with TRBJ2-1; 9 bases fit TRBD1. CDR1 and CDR2 from the germline V gene are LGHDT and YNNKEL (reference sequence). The CDR3 totals 15 residues. After removal of 4 bases from V and 6 bases from J, the junction contained 7 bases not matched to a gene. CDR3 in amino acids: CASSPPGQGFNEQFF. Here the CDR3 DNA reads TGTGCCAGCAGCCCTCCGGGACAGGGCTTCAATGAGCAGTTCTTC.

The rearrangement joins TRBV18 to TRBJ1-1; D remains ambiguous. This CDR3 is built from 14 residues. V lost 2 bases and J lost 2, with 9 bases in between. The germline gives CDR1 KGHSH, CDR2 LQKENI. The CDR3 region is CASSPRGLNTEAFF. CDR3 bases: TGTGCCAGCTCACCAAGAGGCCTAAACACTGAAGCTTTCTTT. The full variable domain, rest sourced from reference TRBV18 and TRBJ1-1, is NAGVMQNPRHLVRRRGQEARLRCSPMKGHSHVYWYRQLPEEGLKFMVYLQKENIIDESGMPKERFSAEFPKEGPSILRIQQVVRGDSAAYFCASSPRGLNTEAFFGQGTRLTVV.

The gene calls are TRBV2 and TRBJ1-2; 8 nucleotides match TRBD1. V dropped 6 bases and J dropped 9; count of bases not matched to a gene: 12. Looked up from germline, CDR1 is SNHLY and CDR2 is FYNNEI. The CDR3 has 14 residues. Written as DNA, the CDR3 is TGTGCCAGCAGAGGGACAGGAAGAGGGGCAAGCTACACCTTC. Translating it yields CASRGTGRGASYTF.

For the CDR3, the DNA is TGTGCCAGCAGCTTGCGAGCGGGGGGACCAGAGACCCAGTACTTC. Amino acid sequence: CASSLRAGGPETQYF. The chain couples TRBV5-6 to TRBJ2-5, with 9 bases identical to TRBD2. The germline V gene has CDR1 SGHDT and CDR2 YYEEEE. The CDR3 extends over 15 amino acids. With 1 base clipped from V and 4 bases from J, the junction kept 5 bases outside the gene matches.

The V and J genes are TRBV5-4 and TRBJ1-2, with 8 nucleotides matching TRBD1. The germline V gene has CDR1 SGHNT and CDR2 YYREEE (reference sequence). This CDR3 is 14 amino acids long. Germline trimming cut 0 bases from V and 6 bases from J; bases unmatched to any gene: 4. DNA for the CDR3: TGTGCCAGCAGCTTGGACAGGGGGGTCCATGGCTACACCTTC. Translated: CASSLDRGVHGYTF.

The rearrangement links TRBV7-9 to TRBJ2-3; tentative D call: TRBD1 (5 bases). From germline, CDR1 is SEHNR and CDR2 FQNEAQ (reference sequence). Trimming took off 5 bases at V and 1 base at J, with 16 bases between the two ends. This CDR3 contains 16 residues. CDR3 residues: CASSARPTGGTDTQYF. In DNA, the CDR3 is TGTGCCAGCAGCGCCCGCCCCACAGGAGGCACAGATACGCAGTATTTT.